This T cell receptor (beta chain) was captured by sequencing in a study of blood T cell repertoires in COVID-19. Repertoires were generated with immunoSEQ multiplex PCR, while TCRdb's copy carries only in-frame clones and drops some. The sample lists under 85,000 clones, about 89% seen once, with approximately 15% in the top ten. Material for sequencing was peripheral blood. The TCR comes from a man aged 65 to 79 with active or convalescent COVID-19.

CDR3 in DNA: TGTGCCAGCAGCCCACCGGACAGGATCTATGGCTACACCTTC. Its translation: CASSPPDRIYGYTF. The chain links TRBV7-8 to TRBJ1-2, with 7 bases matching TRBD1. Germline V CDR1 and CDR2: SGHVS, FQNEAQ. Trimming cost V 5 bases and J 4 bases; bases outside gene matches: 7. The length of the CDR3 is 14 residues.